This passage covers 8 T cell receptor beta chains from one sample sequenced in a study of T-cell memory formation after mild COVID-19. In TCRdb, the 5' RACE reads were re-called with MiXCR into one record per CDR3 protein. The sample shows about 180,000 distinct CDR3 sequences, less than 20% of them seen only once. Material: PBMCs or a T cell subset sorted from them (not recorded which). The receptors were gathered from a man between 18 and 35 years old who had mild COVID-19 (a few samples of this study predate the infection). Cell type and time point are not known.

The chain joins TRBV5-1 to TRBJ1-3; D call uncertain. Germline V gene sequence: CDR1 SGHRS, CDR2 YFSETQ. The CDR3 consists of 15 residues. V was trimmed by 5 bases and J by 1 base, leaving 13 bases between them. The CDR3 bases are TGCGCCAGCAGTCGGGAAGGGAGGTCTGGAAACACCATATATTTT. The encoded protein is CASSREGRSGNTIYF.

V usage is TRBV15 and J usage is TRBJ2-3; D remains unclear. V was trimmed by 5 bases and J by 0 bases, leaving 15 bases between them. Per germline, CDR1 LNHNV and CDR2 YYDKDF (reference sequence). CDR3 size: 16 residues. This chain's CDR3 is CATSGEFAASTDTQYF. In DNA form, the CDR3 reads TGTGCCACCAGCGGTGAGTTTGCAGCTAGCACAGATACGCAGTATTTT.

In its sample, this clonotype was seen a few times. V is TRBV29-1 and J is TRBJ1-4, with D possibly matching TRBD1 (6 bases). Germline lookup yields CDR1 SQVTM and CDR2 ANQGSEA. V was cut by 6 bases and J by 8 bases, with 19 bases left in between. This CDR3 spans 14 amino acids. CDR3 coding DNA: TGCAGCGTGCGTACACAGGGTCAGGGAGAAAAACTGTTTTTT. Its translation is CSVRTQGQGEKLFF.

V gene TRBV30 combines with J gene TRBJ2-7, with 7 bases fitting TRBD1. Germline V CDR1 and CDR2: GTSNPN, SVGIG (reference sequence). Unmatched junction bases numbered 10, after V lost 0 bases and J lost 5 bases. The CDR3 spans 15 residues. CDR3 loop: CAWSVGPQGWDEQYF. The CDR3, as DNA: TGTGCCTGGAGTGTAGGGCCACAGGGGTGGGACGAGCAGTACTTC. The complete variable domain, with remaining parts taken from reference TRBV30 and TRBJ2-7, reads SQTIHQWPATLVQPVGSPLSLECTVEGTSNPNLYWYRQAAGRGLQLLFYSVGIGQISSEVPQNLSASRPQDRQFILSSKKLLLSDSGFYLCAWSVGPQGWDEQYFGPGTRLTVT.

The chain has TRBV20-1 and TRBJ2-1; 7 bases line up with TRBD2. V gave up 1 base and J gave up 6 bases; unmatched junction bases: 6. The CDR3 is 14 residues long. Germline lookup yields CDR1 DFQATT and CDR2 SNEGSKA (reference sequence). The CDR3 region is CSARVAGDRNEQFF. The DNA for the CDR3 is TGCAGTGCTAGAGTTGCGGGGGACCGCAATGAGCAGTTCTTC.

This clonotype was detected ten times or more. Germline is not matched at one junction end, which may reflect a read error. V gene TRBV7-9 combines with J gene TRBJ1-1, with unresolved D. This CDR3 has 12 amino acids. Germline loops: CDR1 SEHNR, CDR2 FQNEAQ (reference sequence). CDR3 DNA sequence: TGCGCCAGCAGCTTGTTAGGGACTGAAGCTTTCTTT. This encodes CASSLLGTEAFF.

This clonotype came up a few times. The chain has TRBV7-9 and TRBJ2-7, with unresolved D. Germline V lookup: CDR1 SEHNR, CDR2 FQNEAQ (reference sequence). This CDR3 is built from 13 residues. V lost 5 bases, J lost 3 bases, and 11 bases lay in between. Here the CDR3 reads CASSQDQDYEQYF. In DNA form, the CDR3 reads TGTGCCAGCAGCCAGGATCAGGACTACGAGCAGTACTTC. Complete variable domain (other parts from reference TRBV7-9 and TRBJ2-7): DTGVSQNPRHKITKRGQNVTFRCDPISEHNRLYWYRQTLGQGPEFLTYFQNEAQLEKSRLLSDRFSAERPKGSFSTLEIQRTEQGDSAMYLCASSQDQDYEQYFGPGTRLTVT.

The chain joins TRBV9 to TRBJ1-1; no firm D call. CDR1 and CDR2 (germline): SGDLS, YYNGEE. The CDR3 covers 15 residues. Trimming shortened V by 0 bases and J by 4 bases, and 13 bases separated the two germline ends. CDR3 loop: CASSVGSRWGTEAFF. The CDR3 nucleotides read TGTGCCAGCAGCGTAGGGTCCCGTTGGGGCACTGAAGCTTTCTTT.